This T cell receptor (beta chain) was captured by sequencing in a study of tumor and adjacent non-tumor tissue in lung cancer. Per germline, CDR1 SGHKS and CDR2 YYEKEE (reference sequence). Trimming cost V 0 bases and J 3 bases; bases outside gene matches: 11. The CDR3 extends over 17 amino acids. Only a few counts were recorded for this clonotype. The library came from three nested PCR rounds adapted from ARM-PCR protocols. Each CDR3 protein gets one entry after TCRdb re-called the multiplex PCR reads with MiXCR. The repertoire holds 200,000 to 250,000 distinct CDR3 sequences, with less than 80% as singletons. This sample's RNA came from whole unsorted tissue.

Sequencing was performed on lung tumor tissue. The sequence was collected from a man in his sixties with non-small cell lung cancer. V gene TRBV5-5 combines with J gene TRBJ2-7, with TRBD1 matching 8 bases. CDR3 DNA: TGTGCCAGCAGCTTGGGGCAAACACGGACAGGGAACTACGAGCAGTACTTC. Translated, it gives CASSLGQTRTGNYEQYF.